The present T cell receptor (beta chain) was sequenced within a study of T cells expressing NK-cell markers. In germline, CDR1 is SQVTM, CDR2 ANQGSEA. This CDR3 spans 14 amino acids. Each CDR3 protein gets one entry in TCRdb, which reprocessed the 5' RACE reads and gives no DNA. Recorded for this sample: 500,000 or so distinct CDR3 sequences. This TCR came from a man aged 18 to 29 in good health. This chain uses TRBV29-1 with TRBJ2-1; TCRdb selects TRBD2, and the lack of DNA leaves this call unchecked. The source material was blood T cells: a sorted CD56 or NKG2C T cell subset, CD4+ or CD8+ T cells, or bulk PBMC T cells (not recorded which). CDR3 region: CSVDGLAGESEQFF.